These 10 T cell receptor beta chains share one sample of origin, sequenced in a study of cytomegalovirus exposure and HLA in healthy donors. Repertoires were generated with immunoSEQ multiplex PCR, while TCRdb's copy carries only in-frame clones and drops some. The data contain under 140,000 clones, around 89% of them singletons. Sequencing was performed on PBMCs. These receptors were taken from a woman aged 30 to 39 in good health and CMV-seropositive.

The rearrangement uses TRBV7-9 and TRBJ2-4; D perhaps matches TRBD2 (5 bases). This CDR3 is built from 14 residues. The germline V gene has CDR1 SEHNR and CDR2 FQNEAQ (reference sequence). V was pared by 0 bases and J by 4 bases, with 7 bases between. CDR3 loop: CASSLASGKNIQYF. The CDR3 DNA sequence: TGTGCCAGCAGCTTAGCATCGGGAAAAAACATTCAGTACTTC.

The gene calls are TRBV4-3 and TRBJ2-3, with 7 bases identical to TRBD1. This CDR3 region has 13 residues. The V gene end was trimmed by 8 bases and the J gene end by 2 bases; junction bases not matched to a gene: 4. Germline V gene lookup returns CDR1 LGHNA and CDR2 YSLEER. DNA for the CDR3: TGCGCCAGCGGGGACAGAAACACAGATACGCAGTATTTT. As protein: CASGDRNTDTQYF.

The CDR3 loop is CARSLGERETQYF. The CDR3 DNA reads as TGTGCCAGAAGCTTAGGGGAACGAGAGACCCAGTACTTC. The V gene is TRBV5-3, the J gene TRBJ2-5, with D possibly being TRBD1 (5 bases). TRBV5-3 counts as an open reading frame of uncertain function. V dropped 2 bases and J dropped 4 bases, with 9 bases sitting between them. CDR3 size: 13 residues.

The CDR3 coding sequence is TGTGCCTGGAGTCGGACAGTGGAGAATGAGCAGTTCTTC. This encodes CAWSRTVENEQFF. V and J are TRBV30 and TRBJ2-1, with a weak D call TRBD1 (6 bases). The germline V gene encodes CDR1 GTSNPN and CDR2 SVGIG (reference sequence). Trimming left V 2 bases short and J 7 bases short, with 12 bases between. This CDR3 is 13 amino acids long.

The V gene is TRBV5-5, the J gene TRBJ1-5, with D possibly being TRBD1 (5 bases). Looked up from germline, CDR1 is SGHKS and CDR2 is YYEKEE (reference sequence). V shed 0 bases and J shed 0 bases, with 7 bases lying between them. The CDR3 loop spans 15 amino acids. CDR3 DNA sequence: TGTGCCAGCAGCTTGGGACAGATTAGCAATCAGCCCCAGCATTTT. Amino acid sequence: CASSLGQISNQPQHF.

The chain joins TRBV27 to TRBJ1-2, with a weak D call TRBD1 (6 bases). Between the trimmed V and J ends, which lost 6 bases and 1 base, there was a span of 12 bases. The germline CDR1 and CDR2 sequences are MNHEY and SMNVEV (reference sequence). The CDR3 totals 14 residues. The CDR3 DNA reads TGTGCCAGCAGGCCTGGGACAATTAACTATGGCTACACCTTC. The encoded protein is CASRPGTINYGYTF.

The chain is built from TRBV7-3 and TRBJ2-1; 9 nucleotides align to TRBD1. J was trimmed by 5 bases and V by 4 bases; bases with no gene match: 6. Germline V gene data show CDR1 as SGHTA and CDR2 as FQGTGA. The CDR3 runs to 15 residues. DNA for the CDR3: TGTGCCAGCAGCTCGGACAGGGGAAGTAACAATGAGCAGTTCTTC. Protein sequence: CASSSDRGSNNEQFF.

The chain joins TRBV2 to TRBJ2-5; no reliable D call. Germline CDR1 reads SNHLY; CDR2 reads FYNNEI. V was trimmed by 5 bases and J by 0 bases, leaving 13 bases between them. The CDR3 runs to 15 residues. The CDR3 reads CASSKTARYQETQYF. The CDR3 bases are TGTGCCAGCAGTAAGACTGCACGGTACCAAGAGACCCAGTACTTC. Full variable domain (remainder filled in from reference TRBV2 and TRBJ2-5): EPEVTQTPSHQVTQMGQEVILRCVPISNHLYFYWYRQILGQKVEFLVSFYNNEISEKSEIFDDQFSVERPDGSNFTLKIRSTKLEDSAMYFCASSKTARYQETQYFGPGTRLLVL.

This clone was observed a single time. V is TRBV27 and J is TRBJ2-3, with 7 bases lining up with TRBD1. The CDR3 has 14 amino acids. The V segment lost 2 bases and the J segment 4 bases; nucleotides outside the gene matches: 3. In germline, CDR1 is MNHEY, CDR2 SMNVEV (reference sequence). CDR3 DNA: TGTGCCAGCAGTTTACGCAGGGGGTCAGATACGCAGTATTTT. Amino acid sequence: CASSLRRGSDTQYF.

The chain has TRBV2 and TRBJ1-2; 9 bases map to TRBD1. The germline CDR1 and CDR2 sequences are SNHLY and FYNNEI. The CDR3 has 16 amino acids. V lost 6 bases and J lost 7; bases outside the gene matches: 15. The CDR3 sequence is CASRTRRGQGAFGYTF. CDR3 in DNA: TGTGCCAGCAGAACGCGAAGGGGACAGGGCGCCTTTGGCTACACCTTC.